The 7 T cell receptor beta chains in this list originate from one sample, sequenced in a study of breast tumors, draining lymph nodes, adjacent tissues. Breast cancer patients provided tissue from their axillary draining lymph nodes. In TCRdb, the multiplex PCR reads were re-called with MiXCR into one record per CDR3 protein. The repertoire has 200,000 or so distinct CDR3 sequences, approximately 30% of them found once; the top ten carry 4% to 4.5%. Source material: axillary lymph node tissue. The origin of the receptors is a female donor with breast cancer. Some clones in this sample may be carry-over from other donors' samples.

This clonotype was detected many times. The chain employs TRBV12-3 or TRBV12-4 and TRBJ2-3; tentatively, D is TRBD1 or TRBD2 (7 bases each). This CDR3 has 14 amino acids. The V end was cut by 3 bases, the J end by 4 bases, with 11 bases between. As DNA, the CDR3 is TGTGCCAGCAGTTTCCAGGGGGGGGCAGATACGCAGTATTTT. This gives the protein CASSFQGGADTQYF.

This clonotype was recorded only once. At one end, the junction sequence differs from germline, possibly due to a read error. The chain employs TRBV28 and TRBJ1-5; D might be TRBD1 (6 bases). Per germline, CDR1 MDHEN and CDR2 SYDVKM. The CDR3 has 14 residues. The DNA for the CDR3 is TGTGCCAGCAGTCCCCACAGGGATAATCGGCCCCAGCATTTT. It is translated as CASSPHRDNRPQHF.

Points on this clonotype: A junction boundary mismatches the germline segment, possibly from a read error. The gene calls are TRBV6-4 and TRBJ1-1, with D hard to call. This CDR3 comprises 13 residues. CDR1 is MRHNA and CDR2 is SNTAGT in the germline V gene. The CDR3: CASSDFTNTKAFF. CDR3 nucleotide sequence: TGTGCCAGCAGTGACTTTACGAACACTAAAGCTTTCTTT.

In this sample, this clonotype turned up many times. For the CDR3, the DNA is TGTGCCAGCAGCCTGGGGGCGGGAGGTTTCACAGATACGCAGTATTTT. Its translation is CASSLGAGGFTDTQYF. The genes are TRBV2 and TRBJ2-3; TRBD2 matches at 8 bases. The germline V gene encodes CDR1 SNHLY and CDR2 FYNNEI. The junction had 10 bases not matched to a gene; V was cut back by 6 bases and J by 2 bases. The CDR3 length is 16 residues.

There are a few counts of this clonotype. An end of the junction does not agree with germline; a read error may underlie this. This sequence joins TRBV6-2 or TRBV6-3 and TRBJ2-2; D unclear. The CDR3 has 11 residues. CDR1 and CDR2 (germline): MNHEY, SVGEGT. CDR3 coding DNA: TGTGCCAGCAGCTACTATCGGGAGCTGTTTTTT. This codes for CASSYYRELFF.

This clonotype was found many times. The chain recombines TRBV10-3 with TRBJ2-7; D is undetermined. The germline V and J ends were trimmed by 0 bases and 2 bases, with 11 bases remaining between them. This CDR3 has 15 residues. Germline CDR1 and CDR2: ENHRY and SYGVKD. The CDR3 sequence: CAISESNDVAYEQYF. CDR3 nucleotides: TGTGCCATCAGTGAGTCGAACGACGTGGCCTACGAGCAGTACTTC.

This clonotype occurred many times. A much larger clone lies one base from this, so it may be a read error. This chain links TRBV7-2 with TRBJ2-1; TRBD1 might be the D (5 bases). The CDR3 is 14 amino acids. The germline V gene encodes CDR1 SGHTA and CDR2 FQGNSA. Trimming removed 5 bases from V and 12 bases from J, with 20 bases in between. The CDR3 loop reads CASSTTVAGDGQFF. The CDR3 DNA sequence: TGTGCCAGCAGCACGACAGTGGCCGGCGATGGGCAGTTCTTC.